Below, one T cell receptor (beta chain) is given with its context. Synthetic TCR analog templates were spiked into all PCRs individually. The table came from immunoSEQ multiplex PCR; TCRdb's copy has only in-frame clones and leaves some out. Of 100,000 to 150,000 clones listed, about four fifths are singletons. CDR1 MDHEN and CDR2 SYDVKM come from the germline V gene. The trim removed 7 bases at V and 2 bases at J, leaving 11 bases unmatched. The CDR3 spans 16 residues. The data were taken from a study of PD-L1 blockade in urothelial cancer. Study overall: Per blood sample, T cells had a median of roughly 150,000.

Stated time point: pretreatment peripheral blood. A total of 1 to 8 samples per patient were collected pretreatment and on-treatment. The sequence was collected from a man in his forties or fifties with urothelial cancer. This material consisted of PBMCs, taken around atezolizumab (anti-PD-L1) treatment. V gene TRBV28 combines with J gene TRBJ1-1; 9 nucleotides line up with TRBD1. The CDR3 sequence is CASNRGRGVLNTEAFF. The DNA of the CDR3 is TGTGCCAGCAACAGGGGGCGCGGTGTCCTTAACACTGAAGCTTTCTTT.